These 26 T cell receptor beta chains were all obtained from the same sample, sequenced in a study of Ad26.COV2.S vaccination and SARS-CoV-2 variants. The table came from immunoSEQ multiplex PCR; TCRdb's copy has only in-frame clones and leaves some out. In the table there are around 100,000 clones, under 90% of which are singletons. Sequenced here: peripheral blood, sampled after recovery from COVID-19. All receptors come from a human donor who had recovered from COVID-19.

The genes are TRBV27 and TRBJ2-5; D unresolved. CDR1 and CDR2 (germline): MNHEY, SMNVEV (reference sequence). The CDR3 spans 13 residues. Trimming removed 8 bases at V and 0 bases at J, with 10 bases between. CDR3 DNA: TGTGCCAGCGCGTCATCGGACCAAGAGACCCAGTACTTC. As protein: CASASSDQETQYF.

In DNA, the CDR3 is TGTGCCAGCAGCTTGGTCGCGGGAGTGAGTTACGAGCAGTACTTC. This gives the protein CASSLVAGVSYEQYF. The J gene is TRBJ2-7, the V gene TRBV7-9; TRBD2 matches at 7 bases. The CDR3 consists of 15 residues. Germline loops: CDR1 SEHNR, CDR2 FQNEAQ (reference sequence). J gave up 4 bases and V 3 bases, and 9 bases lay outside the gene matches.

The chain uses TRBV18 and TRBJ1-1, with D maybe TRBD1 (6 bases). This CDR3 spans 15 amino acids. Between the trimmed V and J ends, which lost 6 bases and 5 bases, there was a span of 19 bases. The germline V gene has CDR1 KGHSH and CDR2 LQKENI. CDR3 DNA sequence: TGTGCCAGCTCCCCTGGGGGGGGGCGAAGGACTGAAGCTTTCTTT. It codes for CASSPGGGRRTEAFF.

The chain uses TRBV5-1 and TRBJ2-2, with TRBD2 identical over 11 bases. The V gene's germline CDR1 is SGHRS and CDR2 YFSETQ. With 8 bases clipped from V and 7 bases from J, the junction kept 10 bases outside the gene matches. The CDR3 loop spans 15 amino acids. In DNA form, the CDR3 reads TGCGCCAGTACCTTCCTAGCGGGAGGTGGCGGGGAGCTGTTTTTT. Translated: CASTFLAGGGGELFF.

The V gene is TRBV6-5, the J gene TRBJ1-1; perhaps TRBD1 as D (5 bases). Germline lookup yields CDR1 MNHEY and CDR2 SVGAGI. The germline V and J ends were trimmed by 1 base and 1 base, with 13 bases remaining between them. The CDR3 contains 16 residues. This CDR3 reads CASSYLTGRRNTEAFF. For the CDR3, the DNA is TGTGCCAGCAGTTACTTGACGGGACGGAGGAACACTGAAGCTTTCTTT.

This clone was seen a few times. The chain uses TRBV5-5 and TRBJ2-3, with a weak D call TRBD2 (5 bases). This CDR3 has 15 amino acids. Trimming removed 0 bases at V and 2 bases at J, with 10 bases between. Germline V CDR1 and CDR2: SGHKS, YYEKEE (reference sequence). The CDR3 sequence: CASSLGGADTDTQYF. Here the CDR3 DNA reads TGTGCCAGCAGCTTGGGGGGAGCGGACACAGATACGCAGTATTTT.

The rearrangement links TRBV7-2 to TRBJ2-1, with D possibly matching TRBD2 (6 bases). CDR3 length: 14 amino acids. Trimming removed 1 base at V and 5 bases at J, with 9 bases between. The germline V gene encodes CDR1 SGHTA and CDR2 FQGNSA. The CDR3 nucleotides read TGTGCCAGCAGCTTAGGGGGACTCAACAATGAGCAGTTCTTC. Protein sequence: CASSLGGLNNEQFF.

V and J are TRBV7-6 and TRBJ1-4, with D tentatively TRBD1 (5 bases). The CDR3 totals 18 residues. Germline assignment: CDR1 SGHVS and CDR2 FNYEAQ. Trimming removed 6 bases from V and 8 bases from J, with 28 bases in between. The DNA of the CDR3 is TGTGCCAGCAGGGGTCCTTATTCCGAAGACAGAGAGTCGGAAAAACTGTTTTTT. Encoded protein: CASRGPYSEDRESEKLFF.

The genes are TRBV15 and TRBJ1-1; D is ambiguous. The CDR3 contains 13 residues. Trimming stripped 0 bases from V and 7 bases from J, with 9 bases between. In germline, CDR1 is LNHNV, CDR2 YYDKDF (reference sequence). As DNA, the CDR3 is TGTGCCACCAGCAGAGATCCCGGAGTTGAAGCTTTCTTT. As protein: CATSRDPGVEAFF.

The V call is TRBV11-2, the J call TRBJ2-7; D unclear. Per germline, CDR1 SGHAT and CDR2 FQNNGV. This CDR3 comprises 11 residues. The V gene lost 0 bases and the J gene lost 4 bases, with 1 base spanning the gap. CDR3 amino acids: CASSLEYEQYF. Here the CDR3 DNA reads TGTGCCAGCAGCTTAGAGTACGAGCAGTACTTC.

The chain carries TRBV11-2 and TRBJ2-2, with 8 bases fitting TRBD1. Germline assignment: CDR1 SGHAT and CDR2 FQNNGV. With V trimmed by 1 base and J by 6 bases, 10 bases remained unmatched. The CDR3 consists of 17 residues. In nucleotides, the CDR3 is TGTGCCAGCAGCTTAGTGTGGGCAGGGGGCATCCCCGGGGAGCTGTTTTTT. Translation: CASSLVWAGGIPGELFF.

The chain has TRBV28 and TRBJ2-6; 7 nucleotides match TRBD1. With V trimmed by 8 bases and J by 0 bases, 4 bases remained unmatched. This CDR3 comprises 15 residues. From germline, CDR1 is MDHEN and CDR2 SYDVKM. The CDR3 sequence: CASRTGDSGANVLTF. The DNA of the CDR3 is TGTGCCAGCCGGACAGGAGACTCTGGGGCCAACGTCCTGACTTTC.

This clone was detected many times. The chain uses TRBV5-1 and TRBJ1-2; D is perhaps TRBD1 (5 bases). The CDR3 sequence is 16 residues long. V was pared by 1 base and J by 1 base, with 14 bases between. The germline CDR1 and CDR2 sequences are SGHRS and YFSETQ. CDR3: CASSLKGSTLNYGYTF. The CDR3 region has the DNA TGCGCCAGCAGCTTGAAGGGGTCAACTCTTAACTATGGCTACACCTTC.

The J gene is TRBJ2-5, the V gene TRBV7-9, with D possibly being TRBD2 (5 bases). Trimming pared 5 bases from V and 7 bases from J, leaving 17 bases between. The CDR3 has 14 residues. The V gene's germline CDR1 is SEHNR and CDR2 FQNEAQ (reference sequence). CDR3 residues: CASSRTGLTWTQYF. Here the CDR3 DNA reads TGTGCCAGCAGCCGGACTGGGCTTACGTGGACCCAGTACTTC.

This clone was seen just once. The chain has TRBV5-6 and TRBJ1-1, with 9 bases fitting TRBD1. V dropped 3 bases and J dropped 1; count of bases not matched to a gene: 10. The V gene's germline CDR1 is SGHDT and CDR2 YYEEEE. The CDR3 is 17 residues long. CDR3 amino acids: CASSSRQGGPWNTEAFF. The CDR3 region has the DNA TGTGCCAGCAGCTCCAGACAGGGGGGACCATGGAACACTGAAGCTTTCTTT.

The rearrangement joins TRBV11-3 to TRBJ2-5; no firm D call. Between the trimmed V and J ends, which lost 2 bases and 1 base, there was a span of 8 bases. Germline V gene sequence: CDR1 SGHNT, CDR2 YENEEA. This CDR3 is built from 14 residues. CDR3 amino acids: CASSLKAFQETQYF. The CDR3 DNA is TGTGCCAGCAGCTTAAAGGCTTTCCAAGAGACCCAGTACTTC.

The chain carries TRBV28 and TRBJ1-4; maybe TRBD1 (5 bases). The germline V and J ends were trimmed by 8 bases and 8 bases, with 30 bases remaining between them. The CDR3 covers 18 residues. CDR1 is MDHEN and CDR2 is SYDVKM in the germline V gene. The DNA of the CDR3 is TGTGCCAGCGGCGGTAATCGGGTCGTTGTAGGGGTAGGAGAAAAACTGTTTTTT. Translation: CASGGNRVVVGVGEKLFF.

The chain is built from TRBV28 and TRBJ1-2, with no clear D. Germline V CDR1 and CDR2: MDHEN, SYDVKM. This CDR3 is built from 13 residues. The V gene lost 4 bases and the J gene lost 6 bases, with 12 bases spanning the gap. CDR3: CASSSGSLNGYTF. The DNA of the CDR3 is TGTGCCAGCAGTTCTGGCAGCCTAAATGGCTACACCTTC.

V and J are TRBV6-5 and TRBJ1-3, with D maybe TRBD1 (6 bases). V was trimmed by 6 bases and J by 2 bases, leaving 8 bases between them. Germline V gives CDR1 MNHEY, CDR2 SVGAGI. This CDR3 has 13 residues. CDR3 in DNA: TGTGCCAGCAGGGACAGTACTGGAAACACCATATATTTT. Translated, it gives CASRDSTGNTIYF.

The V and J genes are TRBV6-2 or TRBV6-3 and TRBJ1-2; a possible D gene is TRBD1 (6 bases). Germline V lookup: CDR1 MNHEY, CDR2 SVGEGT. The germline V and J ends were trimmed by 3 bases and 6 bases, with 14 bases remaining between them. The CDR3 covers 14 residues. The chain's CDR3 is CASSYAGGSDGYTF. For the CDR3, the DNA is TGTGCCAGCAGTTATGCGGGGGGCTCGGATGGCTACACCTTC.

The chain combines TRBV12-3 or TRBV12-4 with TRBJ2-1; the match to TRBD2 covers 9 bases. Unmatched junction bases numbered 3, after V lost 6 bases and J lost 6 bases. The CDR3 runs 13 residues. For the CDR3, the DNA is TGTGCCAGCAGGGGGACTAGCATCAATGAGCAGTTCTTC. It codes for CASRGTSINEQFF.

The CDR3 is CASSQDTGGAGQYF. Here the CDR3 DNA reads TGTGCCAGCAGCCAAGATACAGGGGGCGCCGGGCAGTACTTC. The rearrangement uses TRBV3-1 (or the pseudogene TRBV3-2) and TRBJ2-7; 9 nucleotides align to TRBD1. V shed 0 bases and J 9 bases; nucleotides not matched to a gene: 6. The CDR3 extends over 14 amino acids. Germline V CDR1 and CDR2: LGHDT, YNNKEL (reference sequence).

Note on this clone: The junction departs from the called germline gene at one end, perhaps through a read error. The chain combines TRBV2 with TRBJ2-2; D unresolved. The CDR3 covers 14 residues. Germline assignment: CDR1 SNHLY and CDR2 FYNNEI. CDR3 sequence: CASSEAQNPGELFF. The CDR3 nucleotides are TGTGCCAGCAGTGAAGCGCAGAACCCCGGGGAGCTGTTTTTT.

This rearrangement joins TRBV5-6 to TRBJ2-2; D unresolved. The CDR3 has 15 amino acids. Trimming cost V 2 bases and J 0 bases, with 8 bases left between them. The germline gives CDR1 SGHDT, CDR2 YYEEEE. CDR3 region: CASSFFFSNTGELFF. Here the CDR3 DNA reads TGTGCCAGCAGCTTCTTCTTTTCGAACACCGGGGAGCTGTTTTTT.

CDR3 DNA: TGTGCCAGCAGCTTAAAGCGGGAGGGGCCCTACGAGCAGTACTTC. The encoded protein is CASSLKREGPYEQYF. This chain joins TRBV7-2 and TRBJ2-7; 10 bases are shared with TRBD2. The CDR3 has 15 amino acids. Germline lookup yields CDR1 SGHTA and CDR2 FQGNSA. Trimming cost V 2 bases and J 2 bases; bases outside gene matches: 3.

The rearrangement joins TRBV29-1 to TRBJ2-1; TRBD1 or TRBD2 may be the D gene (5 bases each). The germline V gene has CDR1 SQVTM and CDR2 ANQGSEA. CDR3 length: 14 residues. Deletions cut 7 bases from V and 6 bases from J, with 19 bases between. The DNA of the CDR3 is TGCAGCGCCACCGGGGCAGTTCTAGGCAATGAGCAGTTCTTC. This sequence encodes CSATGAVLGNEQFF.